The 23 T cell receptor beta chains below come from one sample, sequenced in a study of blood T cell repertoires in COVID-19. Assay: immunoSEQ multiplex PCR; the TCRdb copy retains only in-frame clones and omits some. The sample contains some 170,000 clones, around 83% of which appear only once. Sequencing used PBMCs or T cells enriched from blood (not recorded which). These receptors came from a man in his fifties who had recovered from COVID-19.

This clone appeared a few times. The chain is built from TRBV15 and TRBJ2-7; a possible D gene is TRBD1 (5 bases). CDR3 size: 13 residues. V was cut by 6 bases and J by 0 bases, with 9 bases left in between. The V gene's germline CDR1 is LNHNV and CDR2 YYDKDF (reference sequence). CDR3 nucleotide sequence: TGTGCCACCAGGGACACCTTCTCCTACGAGCAGTACTTC. It translates to CATRDTFSYEQYF.

The chain links TRBV28 to TRBJ2-1; D remains ambiguous. Germline V gene lookup returns CDR1 MDHEN and CDR2 SYDVKM. Trimming took off 5 bases at V and 2 bases at J, with 16 bases between the two ends. This CDR3 is built from 16 residues. As DNA, the CDR3 is TGTGCCAGCAGTGCCGAACTGCGCCGTGCCTACAATGAGCAGTTCTTC. It specifies CASSAELRRAYNEQFF.

The table lists this clone with a few counts. V gene TRBV7-2 combines with J gene TRBJ2-5; TRBD1 might be the D (5 bases). Germline-derived CDR1 and CDR2 are SGHTA and FQGNSA. V was clipped by 7 bases and J by 5 bases, with 14 bases between them. The CDR3 totals 13 residues. CDR3 loop: CASTVQAGETQYF. As DNA, the CDR3 is TGTGCCAGCACCGTTCAGGCAGGGGAGACCCAGTACTTC.

This clone was counted only a few times. The CDR3 loop reads CAIKGTGNTEAFF. The CDR3 coding sequence is TGTGCCATCAAAGGGACAGGGAACACTGAAGCTTTCTTT. The rearrangement joins TRBV10-3 to TRBJ1-1, with 8 bases identical to TRBD1. Trimming removed 7 bases from V and 1 base from J; junction bases left unmatched: 2. The CDR3 sequence is 13 residues long. Germline V gene lookup returns CDR1 ENHRY and CDR2 SYGVKD.

This chain uses TRBV25-1 with TRBJ1-2; 10 bases map to TRBD1. Unmatched junction bases numbered 5, after V lost 3 bases and J lost 4 bases. Germline CDR1 is MGHDK and CDR2 is SYGVNS. The CDR3 runs to 15 residues. The CDR3 loop is CASSETGGDSYGYTF. The CDR3 region has the DNA TGTGCCAGCAGTGAGACAGGGGGCGATAGCTATGGCTACACCTTC.

The chain has TRBV5-8 and TRBJ2-5; no clear D. Deletions cut 2 bases from V and 2 bases from J, with 13 bases between. CDR1 SGHTS and CDR2 YDEGEE come from the germline V gene. There are 15 residues in the CDR3. The CDR3 nucleotides read TGTGCCAGCAGCTTCAAACTGACCGGGCAAGAGACCCAGTACTTC. Its protein product is CASSFKLTGQETQYF.

This rearrangement joins TRBV7-9 to TRBJ2-1; no reliable D call. Germline assignment: CDR1 SEHNR and CDR2 FQNEAQ (reference sequence). Trimming left V 6 bases short and J 8 bases short, with 11 bases between. The CDR3 runs to 12 residues. This CDR3 is CASSFDWDEQFF. CDR3 nucleotides: TGTGCCAGCAGTTTCGACTGGGATGAGCAGTTCTTC.

A note on this clone: The junction departs from the called germline gene at one end, perhaps through a read error. The rearrangement links TRBV6-1 to TRBJ2-7; 9 nucleotides match TRBD1. In germline, CDR1 is MNHNS, CDR2 SASEGT. The CDR3 is 13 amino acids. The CDR3 is CASSEAVPGQGNF. CDR3 DNA sequence: TGTGCCAGCAGTGAAGCCGTTCCGGGACAGGGCAACTTC.

The gene calls are TRBV25-1 and TRBJ1-2, with 7 nucleotides matching TRBD1. This CDR3 has 12 amino acids. Germline CDR1 reads MGHDK; CDR2 reads SYGVNS. The J segment lost 4 bases and the V segment lost 7 bases, leaving 3 bases of the junction unmatched. The CDR3 loop reads CASTRDSYGYTF. CDR3 bases: TGTGCCAGCACCCGGGACAGCTATGGCTACACCTTC.

This clone was counted between two and nine times. This chain links TRBV29-1 with TRBJ1-2; D call uncertain. The CDR3 sequence is 13 residues long. V lost 4 bases, J lost 0 bases, and 9 bases lay in between. Germline V gene lookup returns CDR1 SQVTM and CDR2 ANQGSEA. In nucleotides, the CDR3 is TGCAGCGTTGTAGCCGTCGCTAACTATGGCTACACCTTC. Protein sequence: CSVVAVANYGYTF. The full variable domain, rest sourced from reference TRBV29-1 and TRBJ1-2, is SAVISQKPSRDICQRGTSLTIQCQVDSQVTMMFWYRQQPGQSLTLIATANQGSEATYESGFVIDKFPISRPNLTFSTLTVSNMSPEDSSIYLCSVVAVANYGYTFGSGTRLTVV.

The count of this clone is one. This sequence joins TRBV29-1 and TRBJ2-3; possible D gene TRBD2, 6 bases. CDR1 is SQVTM, CDR2 ANQGSEA, per germline. The CDR3 sequence is 14 residues long. The V end was cut by 1 base, the J end by 8 bases, with 16 bases between. CDR3: CSVEVRVGRGTQYF. The CDR3, as DNA: TGCAGCGTTGAAGTTCGGGTGGGGCGGGGTACGCAGTATTTT.

This clone has just one count. The chain joins TRBV6-6 to TRBJ2-5, with TRBD2 matching 7 bases. Losses at the gene ends were 6 bases for V and 3 bases for J; bases not matched to a gene: 10. Germline V CDR1 and CDR2: MNHNY, SVGAGI (reference sequence). CDR3 length: 15 residues. In DNA form, the CDR3 reads TGTGCCAGCAGCCTACGGGGGGACCCGAAAGAGACCCAGTACTTC. It is translated as CASSLRGDPKETQYF.

The chain recombines TRBV18 with TRBJ1-5; 8 bases map to TRBD1. CDR1 KGHSH and CDR2 LQKENI come from the germline V gene. After removal of 2 bases from V and 7 bases from J, the junction contained 13 bases not matched to a gene. The CDR3 is 17 amino acids. The CDR3 protein is CASSPNSGTGSGQPQHF. In DNA form, the CDR3 reads TGTGCCAGCTCACCAAACTCCGGGACAGGAAGCGGCCAGCCCCAGCATTTT.

The chain links TRBV6-5 to TRBJ2-3; D not certain. CDR1 is MNHEY, CDR2 SVGAGI, per germline. The CDR3 has 12 residues. The V end was cut by 6 bases, the J end by 2 bases, with 6 bases between. CDR3 protein: CASRQFTDTQYF. CDR3 sequence (DNA): TGTGCCAGCAGACAGTTCACAGATACGCAGTATTTT.

The V call is TRBV19, the J call TRBJ1-3; no definite D call. V was cut by 3 bases and J by 4 bases, with 16 bases left in between. This CDR3 region has 16 residues. The germline V gene has CDR1 LNHDA and CDR2 SQIVND (reference sequence). The chain's CDR3 is CASSIQFGEAGNTIYF. The DNA for the CDR3 is TGTGCCAGTAGTATTCAGTTCGGGGAAGCCGGAAACACCATATATTTT.

CDR3 nucleotides: TGTGCCAGCAGACCTGGAACAGGTCCTACGGCCGAGCAGTACTTC. Its translation is CASRPGTGPTAEQYF. This chain connects TRBV6-5 to TRBJ2-7, with a weak D call TRBD1 (5 bases). CDR3 length: 15 residues. Trimming left V 6 bases short and J 6 bases short, with 21 bases between. Germline assignment: CDR1 MNHEY and CDR2 SVGAGI.

The table lists this clone with many counts. V gene TRBV7-9 combines with J gene TRBJ1-6; 9 bases line up with TRBD1. The germline gives CDR1 SEHNR, CDR2 FQNEAQ (reference sequence). The junction had 5 bases not matched to a gene; V was cut back by 5 bases and J by 3 bases. This CDR3 is 16 amino acids long. The CDR3 spells CASSKGQGFYNSPLHF. The CDR3 bases are TGTGCCAGCAGCAAGGGACAGGGCTTCTATAATTCACCCCTCCACTTT. The full variable domain, completed using reference TRBV7-9 and TRBJ1-6, is DTGVSQNPRHKITKRGQNVTFRCDPISEHNRLYWYRQTLGQGPEFLTYFQNEAQLEKSRLLSDRFSAERPKGSFSTLEIQRTEQGDSAMYLCASSKGQGFYNSPLHFGNGTRLTVT.

The chain has TRBV5-1 and TRBJ1-1; TRBD1 matches at 8 bases. CDR1 and CDR2 (germline): SGHRS, YFSETQ. This CDR3 region has 14 residues. V lost 4 bases, J lost 4 bases, and 6 bases stayed unmatched. The CDR3 DNA sequence: TGCGCCAGCAGCCCGTGGACAGGGCCCACTGAAGCTTTCTTT. Protein sequence: CASSPWTGPTEAFF.

The genes are TRBV7-3 and TRBJ2-2, with TRBD2 matching 7 bases. Germline CDR1 and CDR2: SGHTA and FQGTGA. This CDR3 is built from 14 residues. Trimming cost V 5 bases and J 7 bases; bases outside gene matches: 7. CDR3 DNA: TGTGCCAGCAGCCCTTCTAGCGGCAGCGGGGAGCTGTTTTTT. Encoded protein: CASSPSSGSGELFF.

J is TRBJ1-2 and V is TRBV7-2; no firm D call. The CDR3 has 14 residues. CDR1 is SGHTA, CDR2 FQGNSA, per germline. V lost 2 bases, J lost 7 bases, and 14 bases lay in between. CDR3 amino acids: CASSLLVASGGYTF. The CDR3 DNA reads TGTGCCAGCAGCTTATTGGTAGCCAGTGGTGGCTACACCTTC.

Note on this clone: Relative to the germline gene, one junction end is altered; a read error may explain this. This chain links TRBV5-1 with TRBJ2-1; 8 bases map to TRBD2. The V gene's germline CDR1 is SGHRS and CDR2 YFSETQ. The CDR3 loop spans 15 amino acids. The CDR3 DNA reads as TGCGCCAGCAGGTTGGAGGGGACTAGACACAATGAGCAGTTCTTC. The encoded protein is CASRLEGTRHNEQFF.

The J gene is TRBJ1-2, the V gene TRBV5-1; D is ambiguous. The V gene lost 3 bases and the J gene lost 6 bases, with 15 bases spanning the gap. Germline CDR1 SGHRS, CDR2 YFSETQ. The CDR3 has 14 residues. The CDR3 DNA reads as TGCGCCAGCAGCTCAGACGGGTTGGTGGATGGCTACACCTTC. It yields the protein CASSSDGLVDGYTF.

The chain couples TRBV18 to TRBJ1-6, with 10 nucleotides matching TRBD1. Germline V lookup: CDR1 KGHSH, CDR2 LQKENI. The CDR3 extends over 14 amino acids. After removal of 4 bases from V and 6 bases from J, the junction contained 0 bases not matched to a gene. The chain's CDR3 is CASSRDRGNSPLHF. The CDR3 nucleotides are TGTGCCAGCTCACGGGACAGGGGTAATTCACCCCTCCACTTT.